This T cell receptor beta chain is drawn from a study of patients and donors after allogeneic stem cell transplantation. One entry per CDR3 protein, called by TCRdb with MiXCR from the RT-PCR reads. Of roughly 960,000 distinct CDR3 sequences listed, about 20% are singletons. CDR1 and CDR2 (germline): MNHNS, SASEGT. V shed 6 bases and J shed 2 bases, with 17 bases lying between them. The CDR3 totals 16 residues. The chain carries TRBV6-1 and TRBJ2-1; D call uncertain. The sequenced sample was blood, either unsorted or a sorted T cell fraction (not recorded which). The origin of this receptor is a human donor who was either an allogeneic HSCT recipient or a stem cell or donor lymphocyte infusion donor (not recorded which). It is not recorded whose cells these are; they may come from a transplant donor. CDR3 coding DNA: TGTGCCAGCAGCCTAAATAAAGGACGCCCCTACAATGAGCAGTTCTTC. Translated, it gives CASSLNKGRPYNEQFF.